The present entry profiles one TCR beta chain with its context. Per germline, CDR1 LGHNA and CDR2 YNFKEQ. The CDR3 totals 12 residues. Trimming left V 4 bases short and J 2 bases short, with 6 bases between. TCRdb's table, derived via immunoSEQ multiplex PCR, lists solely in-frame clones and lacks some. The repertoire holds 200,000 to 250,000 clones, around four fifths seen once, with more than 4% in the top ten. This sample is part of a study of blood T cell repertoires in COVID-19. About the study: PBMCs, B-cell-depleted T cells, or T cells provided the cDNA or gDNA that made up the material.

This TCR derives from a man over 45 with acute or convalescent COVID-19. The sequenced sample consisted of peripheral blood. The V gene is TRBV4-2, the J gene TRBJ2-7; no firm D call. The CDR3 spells CASSPSPYEQYF. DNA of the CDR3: TGTGCCAGCAGCCCCTCCCCCTACGAGCAGTACTTC.